This entry features one TCR beta chain sequence. What it binds is unknown. The protocol was immunoSEQ multiplex PCR, while the TCRdb copy is restricted to in-frame clones and leaves out a portion. The data show around 68,000 clones, around nine tenths seen once. The data derive from a study of chemoradiotherapy in HPV16-positive cancers. General study findings and limits: HPV-responsive T-cell expansion during chemoradiotherapy was linked to improved recurrence-free survival in HPV16-positive patients. Candidate HPV-specific clones and E7-related TCR motifs grew in tumor during treatment.

Sequences were derived from blood, sampled from a patient who underwent chemoradiotherapy. The TCR was taken from a human donor with HPV-associated anogenital cancer.

This chain's CDR3 is CASSDWGSTEAFF. The CDR3 DNA reads as TGTGCCAGCAGTGATTGGGGGTCCACTGAAGCTTTCTTT. The chain has TRBV6-1 and TRBJ1-1; D is possibly TRBD1 (5 bases). From germline, CDR1 is MNHNS and CDR2 SASEGT. The CDR3 totals 13 residues. Trimming shortened V by 3 bases and J by 4 bases, and 9 bases separated the two germline ends.